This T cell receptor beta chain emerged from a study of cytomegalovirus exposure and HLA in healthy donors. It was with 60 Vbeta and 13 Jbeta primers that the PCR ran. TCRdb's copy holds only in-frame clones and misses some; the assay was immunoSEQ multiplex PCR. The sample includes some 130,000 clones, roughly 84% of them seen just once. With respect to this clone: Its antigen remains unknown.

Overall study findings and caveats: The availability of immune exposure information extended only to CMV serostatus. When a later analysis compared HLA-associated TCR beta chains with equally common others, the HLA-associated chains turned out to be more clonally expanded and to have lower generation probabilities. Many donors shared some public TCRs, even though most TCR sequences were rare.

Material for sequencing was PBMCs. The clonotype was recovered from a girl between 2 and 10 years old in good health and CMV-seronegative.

The DNA of the CDR3 is TGTGCCAGCGCCGCGGGGGTAGACACCTACGAGCAGTACTTC. Translated, it gives CASAAGVDTYEQYF. The V and J genes are TRBV6-1 and TRBJ2-7; TRBD2 aligns across 7 bases. The V and J ends lost 8 bases and 2 bases, in that order; junction bases with no gene match: 9. The germline V gene has CDR1 MNHNS and CDR2 SASEGT. The CDR3 runs to 14 residues.